The 18 T cell receptor beta chains reported below all come from one sample, sequenced in a study of CD8 T cells in Susac syndrome. RNA was extracted with the RNeasy kit, and a quantity of about 0.5 to 1 ug was reverse transcribed using random hexamers. TCRdb recomputed calls from the immunoSEQ multiplex PCR reads with MiXCR, one row per CDR3 protein. In the table there are about 150,000 distinct CDR3 sequences, about 95% of which are singletons. Sample: CD4+ T cells from PBMCs. The receptors derive from a human donor with Susac syndrome.

This clonotype was recorded once. The V and J genes are TRBV3-1 and TRBJ2-5, with unresolved D. From germline, CDR1 is LGHDT and CDR2 YNNKEL (reference sequence). V gave up 3 bases and J gave up 3 bases, with 11 bases separating them. The CDR3 runs 14 residues. The CDR3 spells CASSHHPAKETQYF. The CDR3 bases are TGTGCCAGCAGCCACCACCCAGCGAAAGAGACCCAGTACTTC.

This chain links TRBV19 with TRBJ2-7, with a weak D call TRBD2 (6 bases). The CDR3 spans 14 residues. V lost 4 bases to trimming and J lost 6 bases, with 16 bases between them. Per germline, CDR1 LNHDA and CDR2 SQIVND (reference sequence). The CDR3 region has the DNA TGTGCCAGTAGTACCGGGAGTATTAATTCCGAGCAGTACTTC. Amino acid sequence: CASSTGSINSEQYF.

This CDR3 is CASSSGTGTDTQYF. CDR3 DNA: TGTGCCAGCAGCTCCGGGACAGGGACAGATACGCAGTATTTT. The chain combines TRBV7-8 with TRBJ2-3; 9 bases match TRBD1. Germline-derived CDR1 and CDR2 are SGHVS and FQNEAQ. J lost 3 bases, V lost 4 bases, and 2 bases had no gene match. This CDR3 has 14 residues.

J is TRBJ2-3 and V is TRBV29-1; no firm D call. Germline V gene sequence: CDR1 SQVTM, CDR2 ANQGSEA. The CDR3 is 10 residues long. V lost 6 bases, J lost 5 bases, and 6 bases lay in between. CDR3 DNA: TGCAGCGTCTGGGAAGATACGCAGTATTTT. This sequence encodes CSVWEDTQYF.

The chain carries TRBV24-1 and TRBJ2-3, with D maybe TRBD2 (7 bases). The germline V gene encodes CDR1 KGHDR and CDR2 SFDVKD. The CDR3 runs to 15 residues. Trimming removed 4 bases at V and 3 bases at J, with 13 bases between. CDR3 nucleotides: TGTGCCACCAGTGACAGGCGGGGGCCAACAGATACGCAGTATTTT. Its translation: CATSDRRGPTDTQYF.

This chain links TRBV18 with TRBJ2-2, with TRBD1 matching over 7 bases. The CDR3 consists of 14 residues. The germline CDR1 and CDR2 sequences are KGHSH and LQKENI. The trim removed 4 bases at V and 4 bases at J, leaving 3 bases unmatched. CDR3 amino acids: CASSQGQTTGELFF. As DNA, the CDR3 is TGTGCCAGCTCACAGGGACAGACCACCGGGGAGCTGTTTTTT.

Only one count was recorded for this clonotype. The V gene is TRBV5-4, the J gene TRBJ1-1, with D uncertain. The CDR3 spans 14 residues. CDR1 is SGHNT and CDR2 is YYREEE in the germline V gene (reference sequence). The V and J ends lost 1 base and 0 bases respectively, with 7 bases between them. The CDR3 DNA follows: TGTGCCAGCAGCTTGTCTGACCTGAACACTGAAGCTTTCTTT. Amino acid sequence: CASSLSDLNTEAFF.

This chain joins TRBV10-3 and TRBJ1-6; 7 bases are shared with TRBD1. Germline lookup yields CDR1 ENHRY and CDR2 SYGVKD. The CDR3 loop spans 13 amino acids. V shed 11 bases and J 6 bases; nucleotides not matched to a gene: 7. DNA for the CDR3: TGTGCCGGACAGGCCACGACTAATTCACCCCTCCACTTT. Translation: CAGQATTNSPLHF.

V gene TRBV3-1 combines with J gene TRBJ2-7; D not certain. The V end was cut by 2 bases, the J end by 7 bases, with 12 bases between. CDR1 and CDR2 from the germline V gene are LGHDT and YNNKEL (reference sequence). This CDR3 comprises 13 residues. CDR3 sequence reads: CASSQSPSLEQYF. CDR3 sequence (DNA): TGTGCCAGCAGCCAATCTCCGTCGCTAGAGCAGTACTTC.

This chain uses TRBV29-1 with TRBJ2-5; 8 nucleotides line up with TRBD2. The CDR3 contains 13 residues. The germline V gene has CDR1 SQVTM and CDR2 ANQGSEA. The V segment lost 7 bases and the J segment 5 bases; nucleotides outside the gene matches: 9. In DNA, the CDR3 is TGCAGCGCCGGGCGGGGGGTCCAGGAGACCCAGTACTTC. Translating it yields CSAGRGVQETQYF.

V gene TRBV12-3 or TRBV12-4 combines with J gene TRBJ1-5; D is possibly TRBD1 (6 bases). Trimming left V 6 bases short and J 3 bases short, with 12 bases between. The CDR3 totals 14 residues. Here the CDR3 reads CASSRTEPNQPQHF. DNA of the CDR3: TGTGCCAGCAGCCGGACAGAGCCCAATCAGCCCCAGCATTTT.

This clonotype was found once. This chain joins TRBV7-8 and TRBJ2-5; D gene uncertain. This CDR3 comprises 16 residues. V dropped 4 bases and J dropped 0 bases, with 15 bases sitting between them. Per the germline V gene, CDR1 is SGHVS and CDR2 is FQNEAQ. The CDR3 sequence is CASSSPLVGNQETQYF. The CDR3 DNA follows: TGTGCCAGCAGCTCCCCTTTGGTAGGGAACCAAGAGACCCAGTACTTC.

V usage is TRBV15 and J usage is TRBJ2-1; 8 nucleotides agree with TRBD1. Trimming removed 0 bases from V and 7 bases from J; junction bases left unmatched: 5. CDR3 length: 15 amino acids. Germline V gene sequence: CDR1 LNHNV, CDR2 YYDKDF (reference sequence). The CDR3 bases are TGTGCCACCAGCAGAGATGGACAGGGAGCAAATGAGCAGTTCTTC. It specifies CATSRDGQGANEQFF.

J is TRBJ1-2 and V is TRBV5-6; D gene ambiguous. This CDR3 has 12 residues. Trimming removed 3 bases from V and 6 bases from J, with 9 bases in between. Germline CDR1 is SGHDT and CDR2 is YYEEEE. The CDR3: CASSSDGDGYTF. DNA of the CDR3: TGTGCCAGCAGCTCGGACGGTGATGGCTACACCTTC.

This clonotype was detected only once. V gene TRBV29-1 combines with J gene TRBJ1-1; a possible D gene is TRBD1 (5 bases). The germline CDR1 and CDR2 sequences are SQVTM and ANQGSEA. The CDR3 consists of 11 residues. Trimming removed 5 bases from V and 6 bases from J, with 10 bases in between. CDR3 sequence: CSVQGGAEAFF. The CDR3 bases are TGCAGCGTTCAGGGCGGCGCTGAAGCTTTCTTT.

The chain combines TRBV4-3 with TRBJ2-3; D gene uncertain. The CDR3 runs 16 residues. Per the germline V gene, CDR1 is LGHNA and CDR2 is YSLEER. V was trimmed by 4 bases and J by 0 bases, leaving 14 bases between them. CDR3 DNA: TGCGCCAGCAGCCTACTTTCCACCCAGAGCACAGATACGCAGTATTTT. Translating gives CASSLLSTQSTDTQYF.

The chain has TRBV29-1 and TRBJ2-4; TRBD1 aligns across 9 bases. Germline V gene sequence: CDR1 SQVTM, CDR2 ANQGSEA. J was trimmed by 6 bases and V by 3 bases; bases with no gene match: 0. The CDR3 is 12 amino acids. CDR3 DNA: TGCAGCGTTGAGACAGGGGGAAACATTCAGTACTTC. It is translated as CSVETGGNIQYF.

This chain connects TRBV20-1 to TRBJ1-1; D ambiguous. The CDR3 is made up of 13 amino acids. From germline, CDR1 is DFQATT and CDR2 SNEGSKA (reference sequence). The V and J ends lost 6 bases and 6 bases respectively, with 17 bases between them. CDR3 protein: CSAVRAIAAEAFF. Here the CDR3 DNA reads TGCAGTGCAGTCCGGGCCATAGCCGCTGAAGCTTTCTTT.